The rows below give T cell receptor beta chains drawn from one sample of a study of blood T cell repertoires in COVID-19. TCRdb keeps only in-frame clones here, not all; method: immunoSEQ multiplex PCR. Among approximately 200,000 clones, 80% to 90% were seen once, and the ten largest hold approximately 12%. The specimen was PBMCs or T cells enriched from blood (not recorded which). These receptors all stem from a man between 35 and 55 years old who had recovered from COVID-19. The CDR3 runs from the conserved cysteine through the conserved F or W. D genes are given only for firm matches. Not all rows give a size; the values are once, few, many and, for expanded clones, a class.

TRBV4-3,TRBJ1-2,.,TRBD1,CASSQDPPGQGAYGYTF,TGCGCCAGCAGCCAAGATCCCCCCGGACAGGGAGCCTATGGCTACACCTTC
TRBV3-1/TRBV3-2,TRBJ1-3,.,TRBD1,CASSLTGENTIYF,TGTGCCAGCAGCCTTACAGGGGAAAACACCATATATTTT
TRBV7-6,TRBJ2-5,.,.,CASSPRDTATQYF,TGTGCCAGCAGCCCCAGGGACACGGCGACCCAGTACTTC
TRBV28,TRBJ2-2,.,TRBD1,CASRRTGTGRTGELFF,TGTGCCAGCAGACGTACCGGGACAGGGCGAACCGGGGAGCTGTTTTTT
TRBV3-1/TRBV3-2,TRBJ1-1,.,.,CASSQTASNTEAFF,TGTGCCAGCAGCCAGACAGCCTCGAACACTGAAGCTTTCTTT
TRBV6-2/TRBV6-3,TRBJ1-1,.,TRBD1,CASSSGGFVNTEAFF,TGTGCCAGCAGCTCAGGGGGCTTCGTGAACACTGAAGCTTTCTTT
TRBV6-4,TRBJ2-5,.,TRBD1,CASSQGAKETQYF,TGTGCCAGCAGTCAGGGGGCTAAGGAGACCCAGTACTTC
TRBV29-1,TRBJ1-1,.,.,CSVYRGNTEAFF,TGCAGCGTTTATAGGGGAAACACTGAAGCTTTCTTT
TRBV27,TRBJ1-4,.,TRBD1,CASSLQGDRVFEKLFF,TGTGCCAGCAGTTTACAAGGGGACAGGGTGTTCGAAAAACTGTTTTTT
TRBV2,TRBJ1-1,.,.,CASSDYGTEAFF,TGTGCCAGCAGTGATTACGGGACTGAAGCTTTCTTT
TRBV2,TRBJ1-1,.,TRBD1,CASSDTGTGRTEAFF,TGTGCCAGCAGTGACACCGGGACAGGGCGTACTGAAGCTTTCTTT
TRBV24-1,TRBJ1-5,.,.,CATRNRGEAQHF,TGTGCCACCCGGAACCGGGGGGAGGCCCAGCATTTT
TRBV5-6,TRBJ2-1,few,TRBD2,CASSLEVASGEGWFF,TGTGCCAGCAGCTTGGAGGTCGCTAGCGGGGAGGGGTGGTTCTTC
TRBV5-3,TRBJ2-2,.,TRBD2,CARSPSSGWNTGELFF,TGTGCCAGAAGTCCCTCTAGCGGGTGGAACACCGGGGAGCTGTTTTTT
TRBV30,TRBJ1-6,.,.,CAWSVTGSDSPLHF,TGTGCCTGGAGTGTAACAGGGTCGGATTCACCCCTCCACTTT
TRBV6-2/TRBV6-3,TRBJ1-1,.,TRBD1,CASSSQGASYTEAFF,TGTGCCAGCAGTTCTCAGGGGGCATCGTACACTGAAGCTTTCTTT
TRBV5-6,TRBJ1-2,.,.,CASSLDPGYGYTF,TGTGCCAGCAGCTTGGATCCAGGGTATGGCTACACCTTC
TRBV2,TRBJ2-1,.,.,CAQRTEKSSYNEQFF,TGTGCCCAGCGGACGGAGAAGAGCTCCTACAATGAGCAGTTCTTC
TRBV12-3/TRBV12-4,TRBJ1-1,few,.,CASTQQVNTEAFF,TGTGCCAGCACCCAACAGGTGAACACTGAAGCTTTCTTT
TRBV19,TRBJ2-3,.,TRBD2,CASTPGLAGLGDTQYF,TGTGCCAGTACTCCCGGACTAGCGGGATTGGGGGATACGCAGTATTTT
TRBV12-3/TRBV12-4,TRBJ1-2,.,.,CASSPGLDYGYTF,TGTGCCAGCAGCCCCGGACTCGATTATGGCTACACCTTC
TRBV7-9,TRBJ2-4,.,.,CASSLALRIAKNIQYF,TGTGCCAGCAGCTTAGCGTTGCGCATAGCCAAAAACATTCAGTACTTC
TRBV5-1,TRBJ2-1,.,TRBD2,CASSFTSGTLYNEQFF,TGCGCCAGCAGCTTTACAAGCGGGACTCTGTACAATGAGCAGTTCTTC
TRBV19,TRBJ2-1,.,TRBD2,CASSRSSRVTSGSEQFF,TGTGCCAGTAGTAGAAGTAGCCGAGTCACTAGCGGGAGTGAGCAGTTCTTC
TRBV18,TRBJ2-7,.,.,CASSPGTNYEQYF,TGTGCCAGCTCACCCGGGACAAACTACGAGCAGTACTTC
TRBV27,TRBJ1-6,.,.,CASSPTPRRGNSPLHF,TGTGCCAGCAGTCCTACGCCTAGACGGGGAAATTCACCCCTCCACTTT
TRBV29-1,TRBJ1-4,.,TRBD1,CSVFTGGLELFF,TGCAGCGTTTTTACAGGGGGTCTGGAACTGTTTTTT
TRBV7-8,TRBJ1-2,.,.,CASSPVMIDGGYGYTF,TGTGCCAGCAGCCCCGTCATGATTGACGGGGGTTATGGCTACACCTTC
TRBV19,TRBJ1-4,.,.,CASSRSEKLFF,TGTGCCAGTAGTAGGAGTGAAAAACTGTTTTTT
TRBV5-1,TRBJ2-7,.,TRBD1,CASQDRTNYEQYF,TGCGCCAGCCAGGACAGGACCAACTACGAGCAGTACTTC
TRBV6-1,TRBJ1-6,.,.,CASSGVLRGSYNSPLHF,TGTGCCAGCAGTGGCGTGTTGCGAGGCTCCTATAATTCACCCCTCCACTTT
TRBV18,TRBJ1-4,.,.,CASSPDYTAKNEKLFF,TGTGCCAGCTCACCAGATTATACAGCCAAGAATGAAAAACTGTTTTTT
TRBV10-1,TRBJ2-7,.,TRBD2,CASGKPGLAGRYEQYF,TGCGCCAGCGGAAAACCGGGTCTAGCGGGACGCTACGAGCAGTACTTC
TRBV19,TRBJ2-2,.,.,CASSIPLVGVHTGELFF,TGTGCCAGTAGTATACCCCTAGTGGGAGTGCACACCGGGGAGCTGTTTTTT
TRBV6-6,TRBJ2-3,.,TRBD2,CASSPRGLALSTDTQYF,TGTGCCAGCAGTCCCCGGGGACTAGCCCTTAGCACAGATACGCAGTATTTT
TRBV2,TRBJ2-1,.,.,CASRKETSGYNEQFF,TGTGCCAGCAGGAAGGAGACTAGTGGCTACAATGAGCAGTTCTTC
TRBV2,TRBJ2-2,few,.,CASITGSGVGELFF,TGTGCCAGCATAACCGGATCGGGTGTCGGGGAGCTGTTTTTT
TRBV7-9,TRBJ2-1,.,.,CASSLVLNEQFF,TGTGCCAGCAGCTTAGTACTCAATGAGCAGTTCTTC
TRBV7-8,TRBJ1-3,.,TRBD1,CASSLRQGSENTIYF,TGTGCCAGCAGCTTAAGACAGGGGAGCGAAAACACCATATATTTT
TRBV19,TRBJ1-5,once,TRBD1,CASSIVGQVINQPQHF,TGTGCCAGTAGTATAGTGGGACAGGTTATCAATCAGCCCCAGCATTTT
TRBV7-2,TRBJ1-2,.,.,CASALAGRSNYGYTF,TGTGCCAGCGCGCTAGCCGGGCGGAGTAACTATGGCTACACCTTC
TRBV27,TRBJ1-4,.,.,CASSLNPWEGREKLFF,TGTGCCAGCAGTCTCAACCCCTGGGAGGGAAGAGAAAAACTGTTTTTT
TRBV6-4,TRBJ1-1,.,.,CASSQDRENTEAFF,TGTGCCAGCAGTCAAGACAGAGAGAACACTGAAGCTTTCTTT